The sequence of this T cell receptor (beta chain) was determined in a study of T cell changes during pregnancy in multiple sclerosis. Measured with immunoSEQ multiplex PCR; TCRdb has only the in-frame clones, and not every one. Among roughly 39,000 clones listed, about nine tenths were seen once. The CDR3 is 14 amino acids. The V end lost 2 bases, the J end lost 9 bases, and 16 bases lay between the germline ends. Germline lookup yields CDR1 SGHVS and CDR2 FNYEAQ. The specimen comprised CD4+ T cells from peripheral blood mononuclear cells, sampled after pregnancy. The chain joins TRBV7-6 to TRBJ2-5; no clear D gene. This receptor was taken from a female donor in good health, enrolled as a control in a pregnancy study. CDR3: CASSLPQTPEAQYF. CDR3 coding DNA: TGTGCCAGCAGCTTACCCCAGACCCCCGAGGCCCAGTACTTC.